This T cell receptor beta chain was captured by sequencing in a study of T-cell reconstitution after alpha-beta-depleted transplantation in children. This clonotype was detected once. What it binds is unknown. It was with unique molecular identifiers that the TCRbeta library was prepared. TCRdb re-called the PCR reads with MiXCR, one entry per CDR3 protein. Counted here are about 420,000 distinct CDR3 sequences, 16% occurring once; the ten biggest clones make up under 30%. Study results and caveats: T-cell counts and diversity were attributed mostly to newly produced T cells one year after transplant.

After removal of 7 bases from V and 7 bases from J, the junction contained 7 bases not matched to a gene. The CDR3 is 13 residues long. CDR1 and CDR2 (germline): WSHSY, SAAADI. The source material was PBMCs, mostly from graft donor cells, sampled 360 days after TCRalphabeta/CD19-depleted stem cell transplant. The TCR comes from a boy under two years old who had a stem cell transplant for Wiskott-Aldrich syndrome, so the T cells may come from the graft donor. V gene TRBV10-2 combines with J gene TRBJ2-1, with TRBD2 matching 7 bases. CDR3 coding DNA: TGCGCCAGCATAGGGACTAATAGGAATGAGCAGTTCTTC. It encodes CASIGTNRNEQFF.